This record covers a single T cell receptor (beta chain). The antigen remains undetermined. The sample belongs to a study of CD8+ T cells in alopecia areata. TCR sequencing used cDNA made by reverse transcription of extracted RNA. Using immunoSEQ multiplex PCR, the repertoire was profiled, and TCRdb retains in-frame clones only, with some absent. The profile shows 110,000 to 150,000 clones, roughly 61% of them singletons. Trimming removed 0 bases from V and 10 bases from J, with 11 bases in between. Germline V CDR1 and CDR2: MGHRA, YSYEKL. The CDR3 loop spans 13 amino acids. General study findings and limits: Especially in alopecia totalis/universalis, lesional scalp showed greater clonality than normal scalp did.

As part of sample collection, lesional scalp punch biopsies and peripheral blood were taken from alopecia areata patients. Specimen: CD4+ T cells sorted from blood, collected at week 0. This chain uses TRBV4-1 with TRBJ2-3, with no clear D. This receptor was obtained from a human donor with alopecia areata. Written as DNA, the CDR3 is TGCGCCAGCAGCCAAGATGATCAGTATCCGCAGTATTTT. Its translation is CASSQDDQYPQYF.